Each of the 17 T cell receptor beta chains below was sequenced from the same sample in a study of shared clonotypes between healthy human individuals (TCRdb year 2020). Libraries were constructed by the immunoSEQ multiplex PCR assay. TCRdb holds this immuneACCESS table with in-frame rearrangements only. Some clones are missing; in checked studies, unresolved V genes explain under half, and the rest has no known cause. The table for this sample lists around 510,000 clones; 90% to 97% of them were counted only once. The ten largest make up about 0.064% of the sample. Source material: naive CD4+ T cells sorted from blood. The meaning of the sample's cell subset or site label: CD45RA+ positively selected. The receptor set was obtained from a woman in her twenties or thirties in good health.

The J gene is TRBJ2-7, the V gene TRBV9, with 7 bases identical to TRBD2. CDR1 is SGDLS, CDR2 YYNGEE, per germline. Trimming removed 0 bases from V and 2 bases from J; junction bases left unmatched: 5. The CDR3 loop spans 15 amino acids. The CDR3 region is CASSVASSGTYEQYF. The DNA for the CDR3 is TGTGCCAGCAGCGTAGCGTCTAGCGGCACCTACGAGCAGTACTTC.

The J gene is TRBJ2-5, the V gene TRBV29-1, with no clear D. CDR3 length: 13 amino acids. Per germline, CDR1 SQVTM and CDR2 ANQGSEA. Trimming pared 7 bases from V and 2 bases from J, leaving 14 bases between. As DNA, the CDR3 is TGCAGCGCGTTCGCGGATAATCAAGAGACCCAGTACTTC. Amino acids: CSAFADNQETQYF.

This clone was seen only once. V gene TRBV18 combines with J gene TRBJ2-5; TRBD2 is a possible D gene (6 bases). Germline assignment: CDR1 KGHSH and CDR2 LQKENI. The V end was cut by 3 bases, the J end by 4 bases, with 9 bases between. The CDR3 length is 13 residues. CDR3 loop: CASSPGEVETQYF. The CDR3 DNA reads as TGTGCCAGCTCACCGGGGGAGGTAGAGACCCAGTACTTC.

CDR3 nucleotide sequence: TGCGCCAGCAGTGAGGGACAGCGGCGGACTGAAGCTTTCTTT. Its protein product is CASSEGQRRTEAFF. The chain carries TRBV10-2 and TRBJ1-1; a possible D gene is TRBD1 (6 bases). Germline assignment: CDR1 WSHSY and CDR2 SAAADI. V lost 2 bases and J 5 bases, leaving 12 bases between the germline ends. The CDR3 has 14 residues.

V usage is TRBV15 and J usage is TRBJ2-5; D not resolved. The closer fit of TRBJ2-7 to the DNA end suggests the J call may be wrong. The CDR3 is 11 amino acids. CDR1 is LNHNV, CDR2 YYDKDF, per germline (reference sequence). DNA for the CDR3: TGTGCCACCAGCAGAGGGTACGAGCAGTACTTC. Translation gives CATSRGYEQYF.

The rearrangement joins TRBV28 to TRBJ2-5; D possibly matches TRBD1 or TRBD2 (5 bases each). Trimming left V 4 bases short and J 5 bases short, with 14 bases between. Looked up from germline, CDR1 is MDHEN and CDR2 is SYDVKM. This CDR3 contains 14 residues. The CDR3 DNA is TGTGCCAGCAGTTCTTCCAGGGACGGTGAGACCCAGTACTTC. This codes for CASSSSRDGETQYF.

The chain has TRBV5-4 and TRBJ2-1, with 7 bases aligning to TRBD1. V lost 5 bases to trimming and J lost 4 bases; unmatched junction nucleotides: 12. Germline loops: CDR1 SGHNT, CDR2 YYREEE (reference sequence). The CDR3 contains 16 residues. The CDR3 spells CASSSTGTAGYNEQFF. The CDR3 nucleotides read TGTGCCAGCAGTTCGACCGGGACAGCTGGGTACAATGAGCAGTTCTTC.

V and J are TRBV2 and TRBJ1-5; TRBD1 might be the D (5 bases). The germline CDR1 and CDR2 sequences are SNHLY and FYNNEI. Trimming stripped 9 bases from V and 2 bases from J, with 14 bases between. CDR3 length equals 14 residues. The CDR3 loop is CASNFQGGNQPQHF. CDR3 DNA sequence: TGTGCCAGTAATTTTCAGGGCGGCAATCAGCCCCAGCATTTT.

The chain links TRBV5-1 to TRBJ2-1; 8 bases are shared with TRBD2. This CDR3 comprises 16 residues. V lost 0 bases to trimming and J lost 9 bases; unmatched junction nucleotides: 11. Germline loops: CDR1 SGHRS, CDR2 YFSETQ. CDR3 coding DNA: TGCGCCAGCAGCTTGGTATCCGGGAGGGGCCGAGGTGAGCAGTTCTTC. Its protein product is CASSLVSGRGRGEQFF.

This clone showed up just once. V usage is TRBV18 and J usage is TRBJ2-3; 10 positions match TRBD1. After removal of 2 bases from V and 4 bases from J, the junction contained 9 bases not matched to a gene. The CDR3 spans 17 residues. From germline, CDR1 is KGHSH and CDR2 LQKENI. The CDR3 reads CASSPFGTGENSDTQYF. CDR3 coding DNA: TGTGCCAGCTCACCATTCGGGACAGGGGAGAATTCAGATACGCAGTATTTT.

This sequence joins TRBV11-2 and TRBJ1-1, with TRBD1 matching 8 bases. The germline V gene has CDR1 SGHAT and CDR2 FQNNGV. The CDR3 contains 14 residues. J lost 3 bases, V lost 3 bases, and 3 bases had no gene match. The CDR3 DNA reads TGTGCCAGCAGCTTCCAGGGGGCGGACACTGAAGCTTTCTTT. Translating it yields CASSFQGADTEAFF.

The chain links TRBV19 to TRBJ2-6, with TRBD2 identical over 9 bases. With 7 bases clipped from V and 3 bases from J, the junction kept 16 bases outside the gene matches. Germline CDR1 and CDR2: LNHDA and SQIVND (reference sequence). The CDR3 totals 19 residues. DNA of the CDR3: TGTGCCAGTACCTATTCGGGAGCGGGAGGCGTAGATGGGGCCAACGTCCTGACTTTC. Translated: CASTYSGAGGVDGANVLTF.

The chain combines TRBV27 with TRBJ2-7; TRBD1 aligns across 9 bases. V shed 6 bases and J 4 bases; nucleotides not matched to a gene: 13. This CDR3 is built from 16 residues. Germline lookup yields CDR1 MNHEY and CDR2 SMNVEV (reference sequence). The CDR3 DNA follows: TGTGCCAGCAGCCGTCCTCAGGGGACAGGGACTTACGAGCAGTACTTC. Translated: CASSRPQGTGTYEQYF.

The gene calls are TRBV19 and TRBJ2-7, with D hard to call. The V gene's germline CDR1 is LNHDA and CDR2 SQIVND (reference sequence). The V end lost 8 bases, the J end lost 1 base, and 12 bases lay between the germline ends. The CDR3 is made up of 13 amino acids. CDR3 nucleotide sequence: TGTGCCAGTGCCGGACGGTTTTCCTACGAGCAGTACTTC. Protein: CASAGRFSYEQYF.

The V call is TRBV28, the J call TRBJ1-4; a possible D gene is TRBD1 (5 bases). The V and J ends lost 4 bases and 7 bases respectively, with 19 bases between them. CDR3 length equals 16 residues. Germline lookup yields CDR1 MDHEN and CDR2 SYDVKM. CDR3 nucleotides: TGTGCCAGCAGTTCCCCTGGGGGGGGAGGAAGTGAAAAACTGTTTTTT. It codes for CASSSPGGGGSEKLFF.

This CDR3 reads CASTVTRDSSTDTQYF. Written as DNA, the CDR3 is TGTGCCAGCACCGTAACCCGGGACAGTAGCACAGATACGCAGTATTTT. This chain uses TRBV7-9 with TRBJ2-3, with 7 bases identical to TRBD1. The CDR3 length is 16 residues. The germline V gene has CDR1 SEHNR and CDR2 FQNEAQ (reference sequence). V trimming: 7 bases; J trimming: 0 bases; junction bases outside the gene matches: 10.

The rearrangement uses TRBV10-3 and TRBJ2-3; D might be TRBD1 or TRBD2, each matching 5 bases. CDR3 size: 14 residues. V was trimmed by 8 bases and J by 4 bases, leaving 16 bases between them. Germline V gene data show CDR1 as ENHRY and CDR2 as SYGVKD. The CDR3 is CAIGAGRGADTQYF. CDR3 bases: TGTGCCATCGGGGCAGGACGGGGAGCAGATACGCAGTATTTT.